This TCR beta chain originates from a study of blood T cell repertoires in COVID-19. Overall study context: Sources were T cells, B-cell-depleted T cells, or PBMCs; the material itself was cDNA or gDNA.

Original data processing: Cell counts per sample came from amplifying reference gene primers. Generated by immunoSEQ multiplex PCR, the TCRdb table keeps only in-frame clones and is missing some. That table furnishes V, J and clone size, whereas the DNA furnished D and trimming. The sample yields tens of thousands of clones, 65% to 80% seen once. CDR1 and CDR2 (germline): MRHNA, SNTAGT. This CDR3 is built from 14 residues. V dropped 0 bases and J dropped 6 bases, with 8 bases sitting between them. This TCR derives from a woman aged 80 or over with active or convalescent COVID-19. The V and J genes are TRBV6-4 and TRBJ2-2; a possible D gene is TRBD2 (5 bases). Material for sequencing was peripheral blood. CDR3 sequence (DNA): TGTGCCAGCAGTGACTCACTAGTATCCGGGGAGCTGTTTTTT. Its protein is CASSDSLVSGELFF.